The TCR beta chain described here comes from a study of early T cells in non-severe SARS-CoV-2 infection. Study summary: Sequencing input comprised bulk RNA from unsorted whole blood; chain pairing was not available. The study, taken as a whole, reports: Missing private and CD4 specificities, VDJdb matching favored anti-spike CD8 responses.

Researchers attached unique molecular identifiers to individual cDNA molecules. One entry per CDR3 protein results from TCRdb running MiXCR on the 5' RACE reads. The sample includes tens of thousands of distinct CDR3 sequences, 7.5% to 9% seen only once; the top ten take more than 3%. Points on this clonotype: The antigen remains unidentified.

Germline V gives CDR1 LGHNT, CDR2 FRNRAP. This CDR3 has 12 amino acids. The V gene end was trimmed by 6 bases and the J gene end by 14 bases; junction bases not matched to a gene: 7. This chain links TRBV12-5 with TRBJ1-6, with TRBD1 matching 7 bases. The starting material was whole blood, obtained at baseline. This TCR was recovered from an adult who was a healthcare worker with PCR-confirmed SARS-CoV-2 infection or an uninfected control (not recorded which). The CDR3 DNA is TGTGCTAGTGGCAGGGGGGTTCTAGCCCTCCACTTT. Residues: CASGRGVLALHF.